Below are 5 T cell receptor beta chains sequenced from a single sample in a study of CD8+ T cells in alopecia areata. Treatment described: oral pan-JAK inhibitor, 5-10 mg twice daily. Reverse transcribed after extraction, RNA yielded cDNA as the sequencing template. Using immunoSEQ multiplex PCR, the repertoire was profiled, and TCRdb retains in-frame clones only, with some absent. The sample has some 200,000 clones, 45% to 75% seen once. The sample consisted of CD4+ T cells sorted from blood, taken at week 4, from a patient treated with tofacitinib. The receptors derive from a human donor with alopecia areata.

This clone was seen a handful of times. The chain carries TRBV2 and TRBJ1-1; the D gene is possibly TRBD1 (5 bases). The CDR3 totals 15 residues. Germline CDR1 is SNHLY and CDR2 is FYNNEI. Trimming pared 4 bases from V and 3 bases from J, leaving 15 bases between. CDR3 in amino acids: CASSASGGGDTEAFF. The DNA for the CDR3 is TGTGCCAGCAGTGCTAGTGGGGGAGGAGACACTGAAGCTTTCTTT.

The chain recombines TRBV5-1 with TRBJ1-1; TRBD1 matches 7 bases. Trimming took 3 bases from V and 1 from J; bases not matched to a gene: 6. Germline V lookup: CDR1 SGHRS, CDR2 YFSETQ. CDR3 length equals 15 residues. CDR3: CASSWAGQQNTEAFF. DNA of the CDR3: TGCGCCAGCAGCTGGGCGGGACAGCAGAACACTGAAGCTTTCTTT.

The rearrangement links TRBV30 to TRBJ1-5; D not resolved. V lost 1 base and J lost 2, with 9 bases in between. In germline, CDR1 is GTSNPN, CDR2 SVGIG (reference sequence). The CDR3 runs 14 residues. This CDR3 is CAWSGTVRNQPQHF. CDR3 nucleotide sequence: TGTGCCTGGAGTGGTACAGTACGCAATCAGCCCCAGCATTTT.

The chain joins TRBV2 to TRBJ1-2, with a tentative D call TRBD1 (5 bases). The CDR3 has 12 residues. The V gene lost 8 bases and the J gene lost 4 bases, with 11 bases spanning the gap. The V gene's germline CDR1 is SNHLY and CDR2 FYNNEI. The CDR3 nucleotides read TGTGCCAGCGCCGGGAGGGGCTATGGCTACACCTTC. Translated: CASAGRGYGYTF.

The chain carries TRBV6-5 and TRBJ2-2, with TRBD1 matching 8 bases. Germline V CDR1 and CDR2: MNHEY, SVGAGI. V trimming: 6 bases; J trimming: 0 bases; junction bases outside the gene matches: 3. The CDR3 spans 15 residues. CDR3 in amino acids: CASSRQGSNTGELFF. CDR3 in DNA: TGTGCCAGCAGCCGACAGGGGTCGAACACCGGGGAGCTGTTTTTT.